This T cell receptor beta chain was captured by sequencing in a study of T cells in Graves' hyperthyroidism and ophthalmopathy. From RNA transcripts, TCR beta CDR3 regions were amplified. A first-round RT-PCR of the TCR CDR3 used the HTBI primer set. MiXCR was run by TCRdb on the multiplex PCR reads, yielding one entry per CDR3 protein. Among hundreds of thousands of distinct CDR3 sequences, 35% were seen once, and the ten largest hold 31%. Comment on this clonotype: Its antigen is not identified.

Using more than 7.5 ml of fresh peripheral blood, PBMCs were prepared. V dropped 4 bases and J dropped 6 bases, with 17 bases sitting between them. This CDR3 region has 14 residues. Germline V gene data show CDR1 as SGDLS and CDR2 as YYNGEE. Study results and caveats: Peripheral blood also featured most of the thyroid clonotypes expanded above 0.001. It was a median approximately 6.9 months before onset that the model predicted ophthalmopathy.

This chain connects TRBV9 to TRBJ2-7; D might be TRBD1 (5 bases). The sample consisted of blood. The receptor's source is a woman between 40 and 50 years old with Graves' hyperthyroidism. In DNA, the CDR3 is TGTGCCAGCAGCATCCAGGGTACCTTTCGCGAGCAGTACTTC. Translation: CASSIQGTFREQYF. The full variable domain, in which reference TRBV9 and TRBJ2-7 provide the parts outside the CDR3, is DSGVTQTPKHLITATGQRVTLRCSPRSGDLSVYWYQQSLDQGLQFLIQYYNGEERAKGNILERFSAQQFPDLHSELNLSSLELGDSALYFCASSIQGTFREQYFGPGTRLTVT.